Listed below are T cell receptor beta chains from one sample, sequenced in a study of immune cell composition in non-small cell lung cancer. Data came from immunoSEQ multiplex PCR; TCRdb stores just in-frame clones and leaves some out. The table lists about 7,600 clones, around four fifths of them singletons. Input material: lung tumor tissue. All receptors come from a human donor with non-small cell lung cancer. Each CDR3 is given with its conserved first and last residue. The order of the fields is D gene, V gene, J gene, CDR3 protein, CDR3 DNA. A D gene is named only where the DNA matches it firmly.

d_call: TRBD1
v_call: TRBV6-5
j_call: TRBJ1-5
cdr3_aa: CASSYSKGASNQPQHF
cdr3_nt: TGTGCCAGCAGTTACAGCAAGGGGGCCAGCAATCAGCCCCAGCATTTT

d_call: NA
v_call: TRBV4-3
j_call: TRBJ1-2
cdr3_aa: CASSQERADQMGYTF
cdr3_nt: TGCGCCAGCAGCCAAGAGCGAGCCGACCAGATGGGCTACACCTTC

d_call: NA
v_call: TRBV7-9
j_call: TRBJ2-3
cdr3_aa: CASSLGGRDTQYF
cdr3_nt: TGTGCCAGCAGCTTGGGGGGGCGAGATACGCAGTATTTT

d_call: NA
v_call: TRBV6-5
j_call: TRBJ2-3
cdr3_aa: CASRSEADTQYF
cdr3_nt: TGTGCCAGCAGGTCGGAGGCAGATACGCAGTATTTT

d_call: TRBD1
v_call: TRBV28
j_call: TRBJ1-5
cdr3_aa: CASRTGQGGHQPQHF
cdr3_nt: TGTGCCAGCAGGACGGGACAGGGCGGTCATCAGCCCCAGCATTTT

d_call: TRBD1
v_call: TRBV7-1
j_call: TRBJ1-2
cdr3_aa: CASSSLETGMRYGYTF
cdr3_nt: TGTGCCAGCAGCTCCCTTGAGACAGGGATGCGTTATGGCTACACCTTC

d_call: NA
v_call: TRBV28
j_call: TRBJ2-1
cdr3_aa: CASSPPGANEQFF
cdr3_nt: TGTGCCAGCAGTCCCCCGGGGGCTAATGAGCAGTTCTTC

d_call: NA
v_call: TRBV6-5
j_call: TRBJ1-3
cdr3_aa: CASSYLQGNTIYF
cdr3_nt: TGTGCCAGCAGTTACCTACAGGGAAACACCATATATTTT

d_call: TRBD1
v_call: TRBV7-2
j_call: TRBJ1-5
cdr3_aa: CASSSQIQGAGQPQHF
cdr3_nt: TGTGCCAGCAGCTCACAAATACAGGGGGCGGGCCAGCCCCAGCATTTT

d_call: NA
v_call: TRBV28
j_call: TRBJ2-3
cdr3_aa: CASNSVSTDTQYF
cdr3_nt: TGTGCCAGCAACTCAGTGAGCACAGATACGCAGTATTTT

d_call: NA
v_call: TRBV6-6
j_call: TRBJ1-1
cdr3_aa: CASITELRAFF
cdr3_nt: TGTGCCAGCATCACGGAGTTGAGGGCTTTCTTT

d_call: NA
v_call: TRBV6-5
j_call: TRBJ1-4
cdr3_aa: CASSLVRDEKLFF
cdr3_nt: TGTGCCAGCAGTTTAGTAAGGGATGAAAAACTGTTTTTT

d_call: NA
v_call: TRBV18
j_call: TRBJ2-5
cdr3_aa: CASSPPSSTETQYF
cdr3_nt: TGTGCCAGCTCACCACCCAGTTCTACAGAGACCCAGTACTTC

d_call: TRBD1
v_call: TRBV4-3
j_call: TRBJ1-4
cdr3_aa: CASSQDGEGAEKLFF
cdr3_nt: TGCGCCAGCAGCCAAGATGGGGAGGGGGCTGAAAAACTGTTTTTT

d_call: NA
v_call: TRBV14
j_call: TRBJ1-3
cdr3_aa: CASSQSGNTIYF
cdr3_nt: TGTGCCAGCAGCCAATCTGGAAACACCATATATTTT

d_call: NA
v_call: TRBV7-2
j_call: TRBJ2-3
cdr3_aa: CASSLTPTDTQYF
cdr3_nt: TGTGCCAGCAGCTTAACCCCCACAGATACGCAGTATTTT

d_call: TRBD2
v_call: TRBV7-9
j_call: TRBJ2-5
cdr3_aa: CASSFGTIQETQYF
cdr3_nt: TGTGCCAGCAGCTTCGGGACTATCCAAGAGACCCAGTACTTC

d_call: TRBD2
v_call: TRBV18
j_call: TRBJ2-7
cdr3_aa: CASSPPGYGGSIYEQYF
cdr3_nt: TGTGCCAGCTCACCACCGGGGTACGGGGGGTCGATCTACGAGCAGTACTTC

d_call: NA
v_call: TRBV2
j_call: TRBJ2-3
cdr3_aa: CASSVGAHLHHF
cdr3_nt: TGTGCCAGCAGTGTCGGGGCCCATTTGCATCATTTT

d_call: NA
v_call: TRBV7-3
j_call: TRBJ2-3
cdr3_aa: CASSLTGVSTDTQYF
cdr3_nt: TGTGCCAGCAGCTTAACGGGGGTTAGTACAGATACGCAGTATTTT

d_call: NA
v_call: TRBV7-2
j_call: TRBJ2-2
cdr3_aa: CASRPMNTGELFF
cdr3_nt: TGTGCCAGCAGACCAATGAACACCGGGGAGCTGTTTTTT

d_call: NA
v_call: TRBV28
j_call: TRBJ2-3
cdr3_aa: CASTSTGSLYTDTQYF
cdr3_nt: TGTGCCAGCACTTCCACAGGGTCCCTTTATACAGATACGCAGTATTTT